A selection of T cell receptor beta chains follows, all from one sample in a study of T cells after yellow fever vaccination. Using its own MiXCR run on the 5' RACE reads, TCRdb lists one record per CDR3 protein. The table records some 240,000 distinct CDR3 sequences, roughly 3.3% of them present only once. This material consisted of CD4+ T cells sorted from PBMCs, taken 10 days after the yellow fever booster vaccination. The source of these receptors is a man aged 18-30 years who received the YFV17D yellow fever vaccine. CDR3s include the opening cysteine and the closing phenylalanine or tryptophan. Each record gives: D gene, J gene, CDR3 length, V gene, clone size, CDR3 DNA, CDR3 protein. The D gene is left open where the match is weak. Only part of the rows carry a size: once, few, many, or a class if the clone is expanded.

NA TRBJ2-7 12 TRBV6-6 many TGTGCCAGCAGCTCCGACAGCTACGAGCAGTACTTC CASSSDSYEQYF
NA TRBJ2-5 15 TRBV7-8 NA TGTGCCAGCAGCTCAAGTAGTGGCAGGGCGGAGACCCAGTACTTC CASSSSSGRAETQYF
TRBD2 TRBJ2-7 14 TRBV19 NA TGTGCCAGTACCCCAGCGGGGGCTTCCTACGAGCAGTACTTC CASTPAGASYEQYF
NA TRBJ2-3 11 TRBV7-9 NA TGTGCCAGCGGACGCTATGATACGCAGTATTTT CASGRYDTQYF
TRBD1 TRBJ1-1 15 TRBV7-9 many TGTGCCAGCAGCTTAGCGCGGACAGGGAGCACTGAAGCTTTCTTT CASSLARTGSTEAFF
TRBD2 TRBJ2-7 19 TRBV4-3 many TGCGCCAGCAGCCAAGCCACTGCCTCAAGCGGGGGGTTCTCCTACGAGCAGTACTTC CASSQATASSGGFSYEQYF
NA TRBJ1-6 15 TRBV5-1 few TGCGCCAGCAGCTTGCGCGGTGACGATAATTCACCCCTCCACTTT CASSLRGDDNSPLHF
NA TRBJ1-1 10 TRBV30 NA TGTGCACAGACGAACACTGAAGCTTTCTTT CAQTNTEAFF
NA TRBJ1-5 13 TRBV7-2 many TGTGCCAGCAGCACCACAAGTCTACAGCCCCAGCATTTT CASSTTSLQPQHF
NA TRBJ2-7 12 TRBV20-1 few TGCAGTGCTAGAGACAGGGAACACGAGCAGTACTTC CSARDREHEQYF
NA TRBJ1-5 14 TRBV18 NA TGTGCCAGCTCACCCCGGGACACCGATCAGCCCCAGCATTTT CASSPRDTDQPQHF
TRBD1 TRBJ2-5 14 TRBV2 few TGTGCCAGCAGTGAGACAGGGGGATGGGAGACCCAGTACTTC CASSETGGWETQYF
TRBD1 TRBJ1-6 14 TRBV12-3/TRBV12-4 NA TGTGCCAGCAGGAAAGGGACAGGTTATTCACCCCTCCACTTT CASRKGTGYSPLHF
TRBD1 TRBJ1-2 16 TRBV12-3/TRBV12-4 NA TGTGCCAGCAGTTTAAACATCGGACAGGGGAACTATGGCTACACCTTC CASSLNIGQGNYGYTF
TRBD1 TRBJ2-2 15 TRBV5-1 many TGCGCCAGCAGCTGGGGACAGGGCGACACCGGGGAGCTGTTTTTT CASSWGQGDTGELFF
NA TRBJ2-2 15 TRBV5-1 few TGCGCCAGCAGTGTACTGGACAGTAAGCCCGGGGAGCTGTTTTTT CASSVLDSKPGELFF
TRBD1 TRBJ1-1 14 TRBV5-6 NA TGTGCCAGCAGCTTGAACAGGGGGGACACTGAAGCTTTCTTT CASSLNRGDTEAFF
NA TRBJ1-4 17 TRBV7-9 many TGTGCCAGCAGCTTTTCCCCGTTTGGCCCTGCAGATGAAAAACTGTTTTTT CASSFSPFGPADEKLFF
TRBD1 TRBJ2-1 14 TRBV5-1 many TGCGCCAGCAGCGTGGGACAGTCGGCCAATGAGCAGTTCTTC CASSVGQSANEQFF
NA TRBJ2-3 14 TRBV7-6 many TGTGCCAGCAGCTTTCACGAGGGGAAGCAGACGCAGTATTTT CASSFHEGKQTQYF
TRBD1 TRBJ1-3 16 TRBV5-6 few TGTGCCAGCAGCTTTTGGACAGGGAATATTGGAAACACCATATATTTT CASSFWTGNIGNTIYF
NA TRBJ2-5 16 TRBV27 few TGTGCCAGCAGTTTAGCCGGGGTAGGCACCAGGGAGACCCAGTACTTC CASSLAGVGTRETQYF
TRBD2 TRBJ2-3 15 TRBV20-1 many TGCAGTGCTAGCTCTAGCGGCGGTTGGAGAGATACGCAGTATTTT CSASSSGGWRDTQYF
TRBD2 TRBJ2-1 13 TRBV29-1 few TGCAGCGTTGGAAAGCGGGGGGAGAGTGAGCAGTTCTTC CSVGKRGESEQFF
NA TRBJ2-1 13 TRBV14 few TGTGCCAGCAGCCCTCTAGACTACAATGAGCAGTTCTTC CASSPLDYNEQFF
TRBD1 TRBJ2-2 16 TRBV5-1 many TGCGCCAGCAGCTTAAACCAGGGGGCGAGCACCGGGGAGCTGTTTTTT CASSLNQGASTGELFF
TRBD1 TRBJ1-4 14 TRBV4-3 many TGCGCCAGCAGCCAAGACAGGGGGGCGCGAAAACTGTTTTTT CASSQDRGARKLFF
NA TRBJ1-2 12 TRBV3-1 many TGTGCCAGCAGCCTGGGGCCCGATGGCTACACCTTC CASSLGPDGYTF
TRBD2 TRBJ2-1 15 TRBV2 NA TGTGCCAGCAGTGAGCGACTAGCGATCTACAATGAGCAGTTCTTC CASSERLAIYNEQFF
NA TRBJ2-5 14 TRBV20-1 few TGCAGTGCTAGGGGTTATAGCCTGTGGGAGACCCAGTACTTC CSARGYSLWETQYF
NA TRBJ2-1 13 TRBV3-1 few TGTGCCAGCAGCCAAGAGGGGCCGAGGCCGGCGTTCTTC CASSQEGPRPAFF
NA TRBJ2-2 15 TRBV7-2 many TGTGCCAGCAGCGTGACAGGGAGGCTCACCGGGGAGCTGTTTTTT CASSVTGRLTGELFF
TRBD1 TRBJ1-1 14 TRBV5-6 many TGTGCCAGCAACCAGGGGGGAAGGGTCACTGAAGCTTTCTTT CASNQGGRVTEAFF
NA TRBJ1-2 15 TRBV11-1 many TGTGCCAGCAGCTCCCTCAGGGACACTAACTATGGCTACACCTTC CASSSLRDTNYGYTF
NA TRBJ2-3 14 TRBV4-3 many TGCGCCAGCAGCCAAGAAGCGAGCACAGATACGCAGTATTTT CASSQEASTDTQYF
TRBD2 TRBJ2-1 15 TRBV5-1 many TGCGCCAGCAGCTTGGTTCCGGGAGGCGGGAATGAGCAGTTCTTC CASSLVPGGGNEQFF
TRBD1 TRBJ1-1 15 TRBV5-1 many TGCGCCAGCAGCTTACAGGGGGCGGGCGACACTGAAGCTTTCTTT CASSLQGAGDTEAFF
TRBD2 TRBJ2-2 13 TRBV7-2 NA TGTGCCAGCAGCCGGAGCGGGGCCGGGGAGCTGTTTTTT CASSRSGAGELFF
TRBD1 TRBJ1-1 15 TRBV7-9 many TGTGCCAGCAGCCGTCCCGGGACAGGGATCGCTGAAGCTTTCTTT CASSRPGTGIAEAFF
NA TRBJ1-1 14 TRBV27 few TGTGCCAGCAGAAGGACCGGCCAAGACACTGAAGCTTTCTTT CASRRTGQDTEAFF
NA TRBJ2-5 17 TRBV5-4 NA TGTGCCAGCAGCTCGGGCGGGGCAGGGCACCCCCTGAGGGCCCAGTACTTC CASSSGGAGHPLRAQYF
NA TRBJ1-5 16 TRBV5-1 many TGCGCCAGCAGCTTAGGGTTTGGTGGGGGTAATCAGCCCCAGCATTTT CASSLGFGGGNQPQHF
NA TRBJ2-3 14 TRBV6-2/TRBV6-3 many TGTGCCAGCAGTGATTTTTTAGCGACAGATACGCAGTATTTT CASSDFLATDTQYF
TRBD1 TRBJ1-1 15 TRBV9 few TGTGCCAGCAGCAGACGGACAGGGGCGAGCAATGAAGCTTTCTTT CASSRRTGASNEAFF
NA TRBJ2-5 12 TRBV7-2 many TGTGCCAGCAGCGGCCCGGAAGGGACCCAGTACTTC CASSGPEGTQYF
NA TRBJ2-3 16 TRBV5-1 NA TGCGCCAGCAGCTTGTTCCCGGGGGCCGGCACAGATACGCAGTATTTT CASSLFPGAGTDTQYF
TRBD1 TRBJ1-2 14 TRBV5-1 many TGCGCCAGCAGCCCGGGACAGGGGAACTATGGCTACACCTTC CASSPGQGNYGYTF
NA TRBJ2-3 16 TRBV24-1 many TGTGCCACCAGTGATCCTCGGACCAGTACGGGGGATACGCAGTATTTT CATSDPRTSTGDTQYF
TRBD2 TRBJ2-3 16 TRBV4-3 NA TGCGCCAGCAGCCAAGATGGGACTAGCGATCCAGATACGCAGTATTTT CASSQDGTSDPDTQYF
NA TRBJ1-3 14 TRBV29-1 few TGCAGCGTTGAGAGCAGGGCTAGAGGAAACACCATATATTTT CSVESRARGNTIYF
NA TRBJ2-1 15 TRBV19 few TGTGCCAGTAGTATAACCCCTAGCTCCTACAATGAGCAGTTCTTC CASSITPSSYNEQFF
NA TRBJ1-2 14 TRBV6-2/TRBV6-3 many TGTGCCAGCAGTTACGGGGTCTCTTTCGGAGGCTACACCTTC CASSYGVSFGGYTF
NA TRBJ2-1 13 TRBV4-2 few TGTGCCAGCAGCCAAGGAGTCCGCGGACAGCAGTTCTTC CASSQGVRGQQFF
NA TRBJ1-5 15 TRBV5-1 NA TGCGCCAGCAGCTTGGGGGGACCTAGCAATCAGCCCCAGCATTTT CASSLGGPSNQPQHF